What follows are 23 T cell receptor beta chains derived from one specimen sequenced in a study of cytomegalovirus exposure and HLA in healthy donors. It was with 60 Vbeta and 13 Jbeta primers that the PCR ran. The repertoire was sequenced with immunoSEQ multiplex PCR; TCRdb's copy has only in-frame clones and lacks some. The listing records 150,000 or so clones. The sample consisted of PBMCs. All receptors come from a woman aged 45-65 years in good health and CMV-seronegative.

The rearrangement joins TRBV9 to TRBJ2-5, with 9 bases that match TRBD2. The length of the CDR3 is 15 residues. Germline values: CDR1 SGDLS, CDR2 YYNGEE. With V trimmed by 0 bases and J by 5 bases, 5 bases remained unmatched. In DNA, the CDR3 is TGTGCCAGCAGCGTAGGCGGGAGGGCCGGGGAGACCCAGTACTTC. Translation gives CASSVGGRAGETQYF.

The chain employs TRBV4-3 and TRBJ2-1; 9 bases are a match to TRBD2. Germline lookup yields CDR1 LGHNA and CDR2 YSLEER. This CDR3 is 16 amino acids long. V lost 0 bases, J lost 6 bases, and 6 bases stayed unmatched. The CDR3 DNA follows: TGCGCCAGCAGCCAAGATCGGGGGACTAGCTTCAATGAGCAGTTCTTC. Residues: CASSQDRGTSFNEQFF.

The gene calls are TRBV11-1 and TRBJ2-7; 8 bases are shared with TRBD1. Germline CDR1 reads SGHAT; CDR2 reads FQDESV (reference sequence). The length of the CDR3 is 14 residues. V lost 2 bases, J lost 5 bases, and 5 bases stayed unmatched. The CDR3 sequence is CASSLSAGGHEQYF. DNA of the CDR3: TGTGCCAGCAGCTTATCGGCAGGGGGCCACGAGCAGTACTTC. The full variable domain, completed using reference TRBV11-1 and TRBJ2-7, is EAEVAQSPRYKITEKSQAVAFWCDPISGHATLYWYRQILGQGPELLVQFQDESVVDDSQLPKDRFSAERLKGVDSTLKIQPAELGDSAMYLCASSLSAGGHEQYFGPGTRLTVT.

This chain uses TRBV9 with TRBJ2-3, with 11 nucleotides matching TRBD2. The germline V gene has CDR1 SGDLS and CDR2 YYNGEE. The trim removed 0 bases at V and 1 base at J, leaving 1 base unmatched. The CDR3 consists of 16 residues. CDR3 protein: CASSVGLAGRTDTQYF. The CDR3, as DNA: TGTGCCAGCAGCGTAGGACTAGCGGGACGCACAGATACGCAGTATTTT. The complete variable domain, with remaining parts taken from reference TRBV9 and TRBJ2-3, reads DSGVTQTPKHLITATGQRVTLRCSPRSGDLSVYWYQQSLDQGLQFLIQYYNGEERAKGNILERFSAQQFPDLHSELNLSSLELGDSALYFCASSVGLAGRTDTQYFGPGTRLTVL.

The chain employs TRBV5-1 and TRBJ1-3; D is possibly TRBD1 (6 bases). The CDR3 contains 15 residues. CDR1 SGHRS and CDR2 YFSETQ come from the germline V gene. The ends were cut back, 4 bases at V and 0 bases at J, with 11 bases in the middle. The CDR3 bases are TGCGCCAGCAGCCCACGGACAGTCTCTGGAAACACCATATATTTT. Translation gives CASSPRTVSGNTIYF. The variable domain in full, completed from reference TRBV5-1 and TRBJ1-3, reads KAGVTQTPRYLIKTRGQQVTLSCSPISGHRSVSWYQQTPGQGLQFLFEYFSETQRNKGNFPGRFSGRQFSNSRSEMNVSTLELGDSALYLCASSPRTVSGNTIYFGEGSWLTVV.

The rearrangement uses TRBV4-1 and TRBJ2-5; TRBD2 matches at 8 bases. The CDR3 extends over 15 amino acids. J gave up 3 bases and V 3 bases, and 6 bases lay outside the gene matches. CDR1 and CDR2 from the germline V gene are MGHRA and YSYEKL. Here the CDR3 reads CASSHPGTSEETQYF. Here the CDR3 DNA reads TGCGCCAGCAGCCACCCCGGGACTAGTGAAGAGACCCAGTACTTC.

The chain links TRBV6-1 to TRBJ2-7; TRBD1 aligns across 8 bases. Trimming cost V 7 bases and J 0 bases; bases outside gene matches: 2. CDR3 length: 13 amino acids. Germline values: CDR1 MNHNS, CDR2 SASEGT. The CDR3 DNA is TGTGCCAGCAACAGGGGGAGCTCCTACGAGCAGTACTTC. It yields the protein CASNRGSSYEQYF.

The chain has TRBV4-2 and TRBJ2-3; 11 bases align to TRBD2. With V trimmed by 3 bases and J by 7 bases, 9 bases remained unmatched. Germline CDR1 and CDR2: LGHNA and YNFKEQ. The CDR3 contains 16 residues. The CDR3 spells CASSQGGTSGGHTQYF. The CDR3 DNA reads TGTGCCAGCAGCCAGGGGGGAACTAGCGGGGGACATACGCAGTATTTT.

The chain combines TRBV14 with TRBJ1-3; no clear D gene. The CDR3 extends over 17 amino acids. Trimming took 0 bases from V and 4 from J, leaving 16 bases between them. Germline V gene lookup returns CDR1 SGHDN and CDR2 FVKESK. This CDR3 reads CASSQEMRANTGNTIYF. Here the CDR3 DNA reads TGTGCCAGCAGCCAAGAAATGAGGGCTAATACCGGAAACACCATATATTTT.

This chain joins TRBV7-6 and TRBJ1-2; D may be TRBD1 (6 bases). Germline-derived CDR1 and CDR2 are SGHVS and FNYEAQ. V dropped 0 bases and J dropped 2 bases, with 10 bases sitting between them. The CDR3 is 15 amino acids. CDR3 in DNA: TGTGCCAGCAGCTTAGCAAACAGGGCGAACTATGGCTACACCTTC. It yields the protein CASSLANRANYGYTF.

The chain employs TRBV18 and TRBJ1-1; D is perhaps TRBD1 (5 bases). V lost 2 bases and J lost 6, with 22 bases in between. Germline CDR1 KGHSH, CDR2 LQKENI. The CDR3 runs to 17 residues. The chain's CDR3 is CASSPKAGGTGTAEAFF. CDR3 sequence (DNA): TGTGCCAGCTCACCAAAAGCGGGGGGTACTGGTACTGCTGAAGCTTTCTTT.

The J gene is TRBJ2-3, the V gene TRBV5-8; 7 nucleotides align to TRBD1. There are 15 residues in the CDR3. The trim removed 2 bases at V and 2 bases at J, leaving 5 bases unmatched. Per the germline V gene, CDR1 is SGHTS and CDR2 is YDEGEE. The CDR3: CASSFGTEYTDTQYF. The CDR3 DNA reads TGTGCCAGCAGCTTCGGGACAGAGTACACAGATACGCAGTATTTT. Supplemented by reference TRBV5-8 and TRBJ2-3, the full variable domain reads EAGVTQSPTHLIKTRGQQATLRCSPISGHTSVYWYQQALGLGLQFLLWYDEGEERNRGNFPPRFSGRQFPNYSSELNVNALELEDSALYLCASSFGTEYTDTQYFGPGTRLTVL.

The CDR3 DNA is TGTGCCAGCAGCCTCCTGGGGTCGGGGACCGGGGAGCTGTTTTTT. As protein: CASSLLGSGTGELFF. The chain employs TRBV28 and TRBJ2-2; D might be TRBD2 (5 bases). CDR1 and CDR2 from the germline V gene are MDHEN and SYDVKM. This CDR3 comprises 15 residues. V lost 6 bases and J 5 bases, leaving 16 bases between the germline ends.

The gene calls are TRBV19 and TRBJ1-6, with D perhaps matching TRBD1 (6 bases). The CDR3 totals 13 residues. Germline V gene sequence: CDR1 LNHDA, CDR2 SQIVND (reference sequence). The V end lost 9 bases, the J end lost 3 bases, and 9 bases lay between the germline ends. The DNA for the CDR3 is TGTGCCAGCCGGGACAACTATAATTCACCCCTCCACTTT. Protein product: CASRDNYNSPLHF.

The V call is TRBV4-1, the J call TRBJ1-4; 12 bases line up with TRBD1. V lost 1 base to trimming and J lost 5 bases; unmatched junction nucleotides: 5. CDR1 MGHRA and CDR2 YSYEKL come from the germline V gene. This CDR3 contains 17 residues. The CDR3 nucleotides read TGCGCCAGCAGCCAAGGAGGGACAGGGGGCCGAAATGAAAAACTGTTTTTT. This gives the protein CASSQGGTGGRNEKLFF.

The chain employs TRBV13 and TRBJ2-1, with 10 bases matching TRBD2. Germline V gene data show CDR1 as PRHDT and CDR2 as FYEKMQ (reference sequence). The CDR3 spans 16 residues. The V segment lost 5 bases and the J segment 2 bases; nucleotides outside the gene matches: 6. The CDR3 is CASSQRTSGAYNEQFF. The CDR3 DNA follows: TGTGCCAGCAGCCAACGGACTAGCGGAGCCTACAATGAGCAGTTCTTC.

The J gene is TRBJ2-3, the V gene TRBV9, with 7 bases lining up with TRBD2. V lost 0 bases to trimming and J lost 8 bases; unmatched junction nucleotides: 18. This CDR3 is 18 amino acids long. CDR1 and CDR2 (germline): SGDLS, YYNGEE. The chain's CDR3 is CASSVAARRLADPSTQYF. Written as DNA, the CDR3 is TGTGCCAGCAGCGTAGCCGCCCGCCGCCTAGCGGACCCTTCTACGCAGTATTTT.

The rearrangement joins TRBV30 to TRBJ1-3; possible D gene TRBD1, 6 bases. Trimming left V 0 bases short and J 0 bases short, with 6 bases between. CDR1 GTSNPN and CDR2 SVGIG come from the germline V gene (reference sequence). CDR3 length: 14 residues. CDR3 amino acids: CAWSVGGSGNTIYF. CDR3 in DNA: TGTGCCTGGAGTGTAGGGGGCTCTGGAAACACCATATATTTT.

The rearrangement links TRBV18 to TRBJ2-5; a possible D gene is TRBD1 (6 bases). The CDR3 contains 13 residues. V was trimmed by 3 bases and J by 9 bases, leaving 14 bases between them. Looked up from germline, CDR1 is KGHSH and CDR2 is LQKENI. CDR3 residues: CASSPPGASAQYF. The CDR3 DNA reads as TGTGCCAGCTCACCTCCAGGGGCGTCGGCCCAGTACTTC. The variable domain in full, with the rest retrieved from reference TRBV18 and TRBJ2-5, is NAGVMQNPRHLVRRRGQEARLRCSPMKGHSHVYWYRQLPEEGLKFMVYLQKENIIDESGMPKERFSAEFPKEGPSILRIQQVVRGDSAAYFCASSPPGASAQYFGPGTRLLVL.

The chain employs TRBV2 and TRBJ1-5; TRBD1 might be the D (5 bases). Germline CDR1 reads SNHLY; CDR2 reads FYNNEI. This CDR3 is built from 15 residues. Deletions cut 3 bases from V and 8 bases from J, with 17 bases between. In nucleotides, the CDR3 is TGTGCCAGCAGTGATTTCGTTGGGGCATCGGAGCCCCAGCATTTT. Translated, it gives CASSDFVGASEPQHF.

V gene TRBV6-5 combines with J gene TRBJ2-3, with 10 bases fitting TRBD2. Germline values: CDR1 MNHEY, CDR2 SVGAGI. The V segment lost 2 bases and the J segment 5 bases; nucleotides outside the gene matches: 4. This CDR3 has 15 residues. The CDR3 nucleotides read TGTGCCAGCAGTTACAGCGGGAGGGTGGGAGATACGCAGTATTTT. Translation gives CASSYSGRVGDTQYF.

The chain combines TRBV28 with TRBJ1-1; D gene uncertain. Germline V gene data show CDR1 as MDHEN and CDR2 as SYDVKM. Trimming removed 3 bases at V and 1 base at J, with 9 bases between. The CDR3 loop spans 14 amino acids. The CDR3 loop reads CASSFGNANTEAFF. CDR3 bases: TGTGCCAGCAGTTTTGGCAACGCGAACACTGAAGCTTTCTTT.

The rearrangement uses TRBV19 and TRBJ1-5; TRBD1 aligns across 9 bases. Germline V gene data show CDR1 as LNHDA and CDR2 as SQIVND (reference sequence). This CDR3 spans 13 amino acids. The V segment lost 6 bases and the J segment 5 bases; nucleotides outside the gene matches: 2. CDR3 sequence reads: CASRRQGDQPQHF. In DNA, the CDR3 is TGTGCCAGTAGAAGACAGGGGGATCAGCCCCAGCATTTT.